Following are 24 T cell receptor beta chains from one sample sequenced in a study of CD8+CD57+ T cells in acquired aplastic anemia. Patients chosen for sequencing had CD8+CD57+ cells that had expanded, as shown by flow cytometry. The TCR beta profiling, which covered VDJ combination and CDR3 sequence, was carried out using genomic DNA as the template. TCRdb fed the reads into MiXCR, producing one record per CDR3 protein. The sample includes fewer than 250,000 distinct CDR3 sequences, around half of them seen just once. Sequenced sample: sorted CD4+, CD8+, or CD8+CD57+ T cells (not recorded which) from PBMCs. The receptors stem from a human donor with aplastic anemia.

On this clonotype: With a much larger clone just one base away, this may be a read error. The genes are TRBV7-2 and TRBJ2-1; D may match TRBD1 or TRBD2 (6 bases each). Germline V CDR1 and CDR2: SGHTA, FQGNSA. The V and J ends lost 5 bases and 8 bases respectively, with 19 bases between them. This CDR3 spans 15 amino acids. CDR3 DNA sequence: TGTGCCAGCAGCCACCGGGACAAGGGGAGGTATGAGCAGTTCTTC. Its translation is CASSHRDKGRYEQFF. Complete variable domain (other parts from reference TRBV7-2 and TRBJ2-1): GAGVSQSPSNKVTEKGKDVELRCDPISGHTALYWYRQSLGQGLEFLIYFQGNSAPDKSGLPSDRFSAERTGGSVSTLTIQRTQQEDSAVYLCASSHRDKGRYEQFFGPGTRLTVL.

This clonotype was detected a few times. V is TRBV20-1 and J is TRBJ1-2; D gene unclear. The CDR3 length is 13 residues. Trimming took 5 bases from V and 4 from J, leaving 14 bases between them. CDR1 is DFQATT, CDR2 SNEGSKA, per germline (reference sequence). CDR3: CSAFQDLGYGYTF. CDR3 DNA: TGCAGTGCTTTCCAAGACCTAGGCTATGGCTACACCTTC.

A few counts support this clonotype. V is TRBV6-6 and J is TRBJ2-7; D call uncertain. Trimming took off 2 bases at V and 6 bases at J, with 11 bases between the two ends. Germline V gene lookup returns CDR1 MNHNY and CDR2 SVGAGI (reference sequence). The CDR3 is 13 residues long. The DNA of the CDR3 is TGTGCCAGCAGTTACCGGGCAGGCGGCGAGCAGTACTTC. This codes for CASSYRAGGEQYF.

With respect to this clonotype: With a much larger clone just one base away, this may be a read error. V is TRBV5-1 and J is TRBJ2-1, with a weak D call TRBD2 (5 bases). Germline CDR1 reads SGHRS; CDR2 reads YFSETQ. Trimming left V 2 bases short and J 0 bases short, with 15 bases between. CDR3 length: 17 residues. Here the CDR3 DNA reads TGCGCCAGCAGCTTCCTGGGGATAGGGAGCTCCTACAATGAGCAGTTCTTC. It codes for CASSFLGIGSSYNEQFF. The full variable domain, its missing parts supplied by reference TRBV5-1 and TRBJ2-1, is KAGVTQTPRYLIKTRGQQVTLSCSPISGHRSVSWYQQTPGQGLQFLFEYFSETQRNKGNFPGRFSGRQFSNSRSEMNVSTLELGDSALYLCASSFLGIGSSYNEQFFGPGTRLTVL.

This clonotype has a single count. The CDR3 protein is CATSRGTGEEDTEAFF. The CDR3 DNA reads as TGTGCCACCAGCAGAGGGACAGGGGAAGAGGACACTGAAGCTTTCTTT. The chain is built from TRBV15 and TRBJ1-1; 9 positions match TRBD1. The V gene end was trimmed by 1 base and the J gene end by 3 bases; junction bases not matched to a gene: 6. This CDR3 has 16 amino acids. Per germline, CDR1 LNHNV and CDR2 YYDKDF (reference sequence).

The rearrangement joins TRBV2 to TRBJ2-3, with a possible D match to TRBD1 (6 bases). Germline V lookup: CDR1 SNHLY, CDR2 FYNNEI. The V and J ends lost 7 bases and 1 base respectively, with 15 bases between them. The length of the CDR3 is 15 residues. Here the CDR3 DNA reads TGTGCCAGCAAAAGGGGGAAGGGGGGCACAGATACGCAGTATTTT. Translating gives CASKRGKGGTDTQYF. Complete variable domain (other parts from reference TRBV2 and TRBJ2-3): EPEVTQTPSHQVTQMGQEVILRCVPISNHLYFYWYRQILGQKVEFLVSFYNNEISEKSEIFDDQFSVERPDGSNFTLKIRSTKLEDSAMYFCASKRGKGGTDTQYFGPGTRLTVL.

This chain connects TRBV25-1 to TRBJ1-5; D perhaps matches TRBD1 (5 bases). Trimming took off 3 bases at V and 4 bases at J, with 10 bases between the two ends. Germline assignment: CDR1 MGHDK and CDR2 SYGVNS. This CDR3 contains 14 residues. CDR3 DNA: TGTGCCAGCAGTGACACAGGACTTAATCAGCCCCAGCATTTT. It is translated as CASSDTGLNQPQHF.

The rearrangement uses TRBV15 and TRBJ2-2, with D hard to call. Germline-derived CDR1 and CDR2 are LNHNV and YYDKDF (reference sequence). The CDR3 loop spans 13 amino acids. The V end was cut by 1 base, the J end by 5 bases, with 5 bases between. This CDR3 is CATSRGETGELFF. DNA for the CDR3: TGTGCCACCAGCAGAGGTGAAACCGGGGAGCTGTTTTTT.

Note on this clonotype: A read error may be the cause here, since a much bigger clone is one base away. The CDR3 region has the DNA TGTGCCTGCAGGCCGAGGAACACTGAAGCTTTCTTT. This encodes CACRPRNTEAFF. This chain joins TRBV5-5 and TRBJ1-1; no clear D. The CDR3 is 12 amino acids. CDR1 is SGHKS, CDR2 YYEKEE, per germline (reference sequence).

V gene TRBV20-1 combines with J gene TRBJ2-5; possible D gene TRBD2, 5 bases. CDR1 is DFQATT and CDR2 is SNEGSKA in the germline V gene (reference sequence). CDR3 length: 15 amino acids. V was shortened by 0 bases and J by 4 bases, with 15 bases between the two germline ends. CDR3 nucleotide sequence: TGCAGTGCTAGAGAAGCGGACGGGAATGGAGAGACCCAGTACTTC. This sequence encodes CSAREADGNGETQYF.

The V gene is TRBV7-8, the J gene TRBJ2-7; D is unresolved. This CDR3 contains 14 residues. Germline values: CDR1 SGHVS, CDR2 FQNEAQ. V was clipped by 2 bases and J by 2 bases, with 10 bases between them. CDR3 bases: TGTGCCAGCAGCTTACCAAGCCTTACCTACGAGCAGTACTTC. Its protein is CASSLPSLTYEQYF. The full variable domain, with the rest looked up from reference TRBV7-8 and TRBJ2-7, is GAGVSQSPRYKVAKRGQDVALRCDPISGHVSLFWYQQALGQGPEFLTYFQNEAQLDKSGLPSDRFFAERPEGSVSTLKIQRTQQEDSAVYLCASSLPSLTYEQYFGPGTRLTVT.

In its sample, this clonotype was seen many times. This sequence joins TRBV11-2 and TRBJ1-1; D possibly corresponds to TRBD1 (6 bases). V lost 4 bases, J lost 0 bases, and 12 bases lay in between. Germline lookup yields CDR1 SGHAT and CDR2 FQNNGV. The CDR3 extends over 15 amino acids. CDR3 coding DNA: TGTGCCAGCAGCTCGTTACAGGGCCTGAACACTGAAGCTTTCTTT. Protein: CASSSLQGLNTEAFF.

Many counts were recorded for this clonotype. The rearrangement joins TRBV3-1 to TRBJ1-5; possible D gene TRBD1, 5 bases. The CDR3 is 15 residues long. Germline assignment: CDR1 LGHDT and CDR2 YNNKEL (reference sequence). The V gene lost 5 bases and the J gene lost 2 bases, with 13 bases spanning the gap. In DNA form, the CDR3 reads TGTGCCAGCAGCGGGGGATTTAGCGGCAATCAGCCCCAGCATTTT. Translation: CASSGGFSGNQPQHF.

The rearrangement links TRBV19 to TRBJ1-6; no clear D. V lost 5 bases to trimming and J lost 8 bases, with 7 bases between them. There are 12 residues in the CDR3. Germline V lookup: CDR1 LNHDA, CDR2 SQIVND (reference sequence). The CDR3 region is CASSVDYSPLHF. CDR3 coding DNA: TGTGCCAGTAGTGTGGACTATTCACCCCTCCACTTT. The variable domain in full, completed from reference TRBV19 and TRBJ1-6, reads DGGITQSPKYLFRKEGQNVTLSCEQNLNHDAMYWYRQDPGQGLRLIYYSQIVNDFQKGDIAEGYSVSREKKESFPLTVTSAQKNPTAFYLCASSVDYSPLHFGNGTRLTVT.

CDR3 residues: CASSLEGRSPGELFF. DNA for the CDR3: TGTGCCAGCAGCTTGGAGGGTCGATCTCCCGGGGAGCTGTTTTTT. J is TRBJ2-2 and V is TRBV5-4; D not certain. Germline V lookup: CDR1 SGHNT, CDR2 YYREEE (reference sequence). Trimming shortened V by 0 bases and J by 6 bases, and 12 bases separated the two germline ends. The CDR3 spans 15 residues.

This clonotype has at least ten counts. The CDR3 coding sequence is TGTGCCAGCAGTGATTTGGAGTCCTATAATTCACCCCTCCACTTT. It yields the protein CASSDLESYNSPLHF. The chain employs TRBV6-5 and TRBJ1-6; D not certain. The germline V gene encodes CDR1 MNHEY and CDR2 SVGAGI. The CDR3 has 15 residues. Trimming took off 5 bases at V and 1 base at J, with 9 bases between the two ends.

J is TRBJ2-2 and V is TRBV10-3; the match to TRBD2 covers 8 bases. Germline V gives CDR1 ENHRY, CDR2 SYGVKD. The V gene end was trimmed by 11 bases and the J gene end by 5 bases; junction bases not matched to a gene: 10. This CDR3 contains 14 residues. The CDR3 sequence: CAVEAGVRTGELFF. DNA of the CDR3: TGTGCCGTGGAAGCGGGGGTGAGGACCGGGGAGCTGTTTTTT.

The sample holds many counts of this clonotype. DNA of the CDR3: TGCAGCGTTGAAGGGATTGGGGACAGGGCATATGAGCAGTACTTC. Translating gives CSVEGIGDRAYEQYF. The V gene is TRBV29-1, the J gene TRBJ2-7, with TRBD1 identical over 9 bases. Germline values: CDR1 SQVTM, CDR2 ANQGSEA. Trimming at V came to 1 base and at J to 7 bases, leaving 11 bases not matched to a gene. The CDR3 has 15 amino acids.

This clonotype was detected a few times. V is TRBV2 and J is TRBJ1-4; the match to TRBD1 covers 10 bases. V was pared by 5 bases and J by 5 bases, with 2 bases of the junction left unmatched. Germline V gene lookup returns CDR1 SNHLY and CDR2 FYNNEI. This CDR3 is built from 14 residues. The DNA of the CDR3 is TGTGCCAGCAGTCAGGACAGGGGGAATGAAAAACTGTTTTTT. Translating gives CASSQDRGNEKLFF.

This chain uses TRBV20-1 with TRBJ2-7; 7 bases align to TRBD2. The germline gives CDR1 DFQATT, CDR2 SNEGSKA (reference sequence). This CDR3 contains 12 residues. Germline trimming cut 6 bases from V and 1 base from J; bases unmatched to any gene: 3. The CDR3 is CSASGISYEQYF. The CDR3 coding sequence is TGCAGTGCCAGCGGGATTTCCTACGAGCAGTACTTC.

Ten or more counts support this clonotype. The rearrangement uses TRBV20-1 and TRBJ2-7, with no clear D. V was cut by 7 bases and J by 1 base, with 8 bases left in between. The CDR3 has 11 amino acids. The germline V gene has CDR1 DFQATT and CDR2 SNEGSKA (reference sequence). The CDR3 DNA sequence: TGCAGTGTTAGGGATTCCTACGAGCAGTACTTC. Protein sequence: CSVRDSYEQYF.

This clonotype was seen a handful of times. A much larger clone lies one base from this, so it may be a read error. CDR3 sequence reads: CASSLSSVDTEAFF. CDR3 nucleotide sequence: TGTGCCAGCAGCTTAAGTTCAGTTGACACTGAAGCTTTCTTT. This chain links TRBV7-8 with TRBJ1-1; D uncertain. Deletions cut 2 bases from V and 3 bases from J, with 10 bases between. Germline V gene lookup returns CDR1 SGHVS and CDR2 FQNEAQ. This CDR3 is 14 amino acids long.

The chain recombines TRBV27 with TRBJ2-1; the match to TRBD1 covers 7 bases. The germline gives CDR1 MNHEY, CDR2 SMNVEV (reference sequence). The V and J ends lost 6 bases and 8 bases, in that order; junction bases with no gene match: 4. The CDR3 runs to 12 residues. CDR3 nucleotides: TGTGCCAGCAGAAAGGGGGCCTATGAGCAGTTCTTC. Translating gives CASRKGAYEQFF.

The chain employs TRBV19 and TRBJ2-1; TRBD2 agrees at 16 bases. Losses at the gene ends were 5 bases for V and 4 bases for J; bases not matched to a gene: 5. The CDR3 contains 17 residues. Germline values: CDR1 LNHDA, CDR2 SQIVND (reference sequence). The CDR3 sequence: CASSFGTSGGEYNEQFF. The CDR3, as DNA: TGTGCCAGTAGTTTCGGGACTAGCGGGGGGGAATACAATGAGCAGTTCTTC.